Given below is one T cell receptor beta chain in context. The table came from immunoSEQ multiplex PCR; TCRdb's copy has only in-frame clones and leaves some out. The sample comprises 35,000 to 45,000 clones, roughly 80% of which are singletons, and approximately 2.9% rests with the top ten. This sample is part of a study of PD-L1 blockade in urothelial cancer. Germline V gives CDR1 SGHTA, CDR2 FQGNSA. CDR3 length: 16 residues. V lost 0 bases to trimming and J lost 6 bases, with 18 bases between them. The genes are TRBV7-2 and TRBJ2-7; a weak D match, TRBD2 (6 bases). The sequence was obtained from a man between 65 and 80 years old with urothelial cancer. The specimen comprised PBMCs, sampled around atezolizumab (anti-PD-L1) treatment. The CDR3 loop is CASSLAAGEVASEQYF. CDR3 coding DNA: TGTGCCAGCAGCTTAGCGGCTGGGGAGGTAGCCTCCGAGCAGTACTTC. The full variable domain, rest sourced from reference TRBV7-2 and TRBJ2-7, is GAGVSQSPSNKVTEKGKDVELRCDPISGHTALYWYRQSLGQGLEFLIYFQGNSAPDKSGLPSDRFSAERTGGSVSTLTIQRTQQEDSAVYLCASSLAAGEVASEQYFGPGTRLTVT.